The 24 T cell receptor beta chains reported below all come from one sample, sequenced in a study of T cell changes during pregnancy in multiple sclerosis. TCRdb keeps only in-frame clones here, not all; method: immunoSEQ multiplex PCR. The sample includes some 40,000 clones, roughly 88% seen only once; the top ten take 4.1%. The specimen comprised CD8+ T cells from peripheral blood mononuclear cells, sampled in the first trimester of pregnancy. The receptors were gathered from a female donor with multiple sclerosis, enrolled in a pregnancy study.

This clone was observed once. This chain links TRBV5-6 with TRBJ2-3, with D tentatively TRBD2 (5 bases). CDR3 size: 14 residues. Trimming shortened V by 2 bases and J by 2 bases, and 9 bases separated the two germline ends. Germline CDR1 and CDR2: SGHDT and YYEEEE. In DNA form, the CDR3 reads TGTGCCAGCAGCTTCGGGGAAACCACAGATACGCAGTATTTT. Its protein is CASSFGETTDTQYF. The full variable domain, in which reference TRBV5-6 and TRBJ2-3 provide the parts outside the CDR3, is DAGVTQSPTHLIKTRGQQVTLRCSPKSGHDTVSWYQQALGQGPQFIFQYYEEEERQRGNFPDRFSGHQFPNYSSELNVNALLLGDSALYLCASSFGETTDTQYFGPGTRLTVL.

The chain employs TRBV4-1 and TRBJ2-7; D is ambiguous. Germline values: CDR1 MGHRA, CDR2 YSYEKL. CDR3 length: 13 amino acids. The V end lost 1 base, the J end lost 2 bases, and 6 bases lay between the germline ends. The CDR3 nucleotides are TGCGCCAGCAGCCAAGTACAGACCTACGAGCAGTACTTC. Encoded protein: CASSQVQTYEQYF.

The chain couples TRBV21-1 to TRBJ2-1; the D call in the table, TRBD1, was not verified against the DNA. TRBV21-1 is recorded as a pseudogene. The CDR3 has 16 residues. The CDR3 DNA follows: TGTGCCAGCAGCAAAGAGGCAGGGTCAGGCTACAATGAGCAGTTCTTC. Translating gives CASSKEAGSGYNEQFF.

In DNA form, the CDR3 reads TGTGCCAGCAGCTTGGTAGGGGGAGTCTATGGCTACACCTTC. Translation: CASSLVGGVYGYTF. The chain joins TRBV5-6 to TRBJ1-2; possibly TRBD1 for D (6 bases). The V end lost 0 bases, the J end lost 4 bases, and 10 bases lay between the germline ends. Germline CDR1 is SGHDT and CDR2 is YYEEEE. The CDR3 runs to 14 residues.

The V gene is TRBV5-6, the J gene TRBJ1-1; TRBD1 matches 8 bases. V was pared by 0 bases and J by 4 bases, with 5 bases of the junction left unmatched. The CDR3 length is 15 residues. CDR1 and CDR2 (germline): SGHDT, YYEEEE. In DNA, the CDR3 is TGTGCCAGCAGCTTGGGACAGGGGTATACCACTGAAGCTTTCTTT. Translated, it gives CASSLGQGYTTEAFF.

The sample holds a few counts of this clone. The V and J genes are TRBV4-2 and TRBJ2-7, with TRBD1 matching 8 bases. Trimming removed 0 bases from V and 0 bases from J; junction bases left unmatched: 1. CDR3 size: 15 residues. Germline assignment: CDR1 LGHNA and CDR2 YNFKEQ. The CDR3 is CASSQETGASYEQYF. DNA of the CDR3: TGTGCCAGCAGCCAAGAGACAGGGGCCTCCTACGAGCAGTACTTC.

The rearrangement uses TRBV27 and TRBJ1-2, with D perhaps TRBD1 (5 bases). The CDR3 runs 13 residues. CDR1 is MNHEY, CDR2 SMNVEV, per germline (reference sequence). Trimming cost V 1 base and J 5 bases, with 8 bases left between them. CDR3 in amino acids: CASSLWEGYGYTF. The CDR3 DNA is TGTGCCAGCAGTTTATGGGAGGGGTATGGCTACACCTTC.

The chain has TRBV4-2 and TRBJ2-3; the match to TRBD2 covers 9 bases. CDR1 and CDR2 (germline): LGHNA, YNFKEQ. The CDR3 contains 18 residues. V lost 6 bases, J lost 0 bases, and 13 bases stayed unmatched. CDR3 in amino acids: CASRPPDSSGGSTDTQYF. The DNA of the CDR3 is TGTGCCAGCAGACCCCCCGACTCCAGCGGGGGGAGCACAGATACGCAGTATTTT.

This sequence joins TRBV15 and TRBJ1-1; D may be TRBD1 (6 bases). Germline V gene data show CDR1 as LNHNV and CDR2 as YYDKDF (reference sequence). V was shortened by 5 bases and J by 3 bases, with 13 bases between the two germline ends. The CDR3 has 14 amino acids. DNA of the CDR3: TGTGCCACCAGCGTGGGGGCAGCGGACACTGAAGCTTTCTTT. Translation: CATSVGAADTEAFF.

This chain joins TRBV11-2 and TRBJ2-7, with D possibly TRBD1 on 5 matching bases. Germline V gene lookup returns CDR1 SGHAT and CDR2 FQNNGV. V shed 5 bases and J shed 4 bases, with 21 bases lying between them. The CDR3 has 16 residues. The CDR3 region has the DNA TGTGCCAGCAGCCCCTGGGGCGGTCTAATGGGATACGAGCAGTACTTC. Amino acid sequence: CASSPWGGLMGYEQYF.

The rearrangement joins TRBV6-4 to TRBJ2-2, with D uncertain. Trimming left V 0 bases short and J 4 bases short, with 12 bases between. This CDR3 comprises 16 residues. The V gene's germline CDR1 is MRHNA and CDR2 SNTAGT. For the CDR3, the DNA is TGTGCCAGCAGTGACTCCTCGGGTATTTTCACCGGGGAGCTGTTTTTT. This sequence encodes CASSDSSGIFTGELFF.

The chain links TRBV7-2 to TRBJ2-1, with D maybe TRBD1 (6 bases). This CDR3 contains 14 residues. Germline CDR1 reads SGHTA; CDR2 reads FQGNSA. V was cut by 1 base and J by 2 bases, with 6 bases left in between. CDR3 coding DNA: TGTGCCAGCAGCTTAGGGGGGCCCTACAATGAGCAGTTCTTC. It is translated as CASSLGGPYNEQFF. Supplemented by reference TRBV7-2 and TRBJ2-1, the full variable domain reads GAGVSQSPSNKVTEKGKDVELRCDPISGHTALYWYRQSLGQGLEFLIYFQGNSAPDKSGLPSDRFSAERTGGSVSTLTIQRTQQEDSAVYLCASSLGGPYNEQFFGPGTRLTVL.

This clone was picked up one time. V is TRBV10-3 and J is TRBJ1-2, with D possibly TRBD1 on 5 matching bases. The V gene's germline CDR1 is ENHRY and CDR2 SYGVKD. This CDR3 comprises 14 residues. V lost 0 bases and J lost 8, with 13 bases in between. CDR3 protein: CAISESDGAGGYTF. The CDR3 DNA is TGTGCCATCAGTGAGTCGGATGGGGCAGGGGGCTACACCTTC.

V gene TRBV19 combines with J gene TRBJ2-5, with a tentative D call TRBD2 (6 bases). Trimming stripped 4 bases from V and 3 bases from J, with 9 bases between. Germline assignment: CDR1 LNHDA and CDR2 SQIVND (reference sequence). This CDR3 is built from 13 residues. CDR3 DNA: TGTGCCAGTAGTACGGGAGCCAAAGAGACCCAGTACTTC. Its protein is CASSTGAKETQYF.

This rearrangement joins TRBV9 to TRBJ1-2, with a tentative D call TRBD1 (5 bases). Germline V gene data show CDR1 as SGDLS and CDR2 as YYNGEE. Trimming took off 0 bases at V and 4 bases at J, with 10 bases between the two ends. This CDR3 comprises 14 residues. The CDR3 DNA follows: TGTGCCAGCAGCGTAGGGGACTCGCCCTATGGCTACACCTTC. Protein sequence: CASSVGDSPYGYTF.

The genes are TRBV4-2 and TRBJ1-2; D might be TRBD1 (5 bases). The CDR3 consists of 13 residues. V gave up 5 bases and J gave up 8 bases, with 15 bases separating them. Germline V gene data show CDR1 as LGHNA and CDR2 as YNFKEQ. The CDR3 DNA follows: TGTGCCAGCAGCTTACAGGACCCCCACGGCTACACCTTC. This translates into CASSLQDPHGYTF.

The J gene is TRBJ1-6, the V gene TRBV5-1; D may be TRBD1 (5 bases). Trimming removed 9 bases from V and 6 bases from J, with 28 bases in between. Germline V gene sequence: CDR1 SGHRS, CDR2 YFSETQ. The CDR3 is 18 residues long. The chain's CDR3 is CANHPADSRSLLNSPLHF. CDR3 nucleotide sequence: TGCGCCAACCATCCGGCAGACAGTCGATCCCTTCTTAATTCACCCCTCCACTTT.

The CDR3 loop is CASSDPGTSHGEQFF. CDR3 DNA sequence: TGTGCCAGCAGTGACCCAGGGACTAGCCATGGTGAGCAGTTCTTC. The chain recombines TRBV6-4 with TRBJ2-1; 9 bases map to TRBD2. Per the germline V gene, CDR1 is MRHNA and CDR2 is SNTAGT. The CDR3 covers 15 residues. The junction had 8 bases not matched to a gene; V was cut back by 2 bases and J by 9 bases.

CDR3 region: CASSLAELGVEQFF. The CDR3 coding sequence is TGTGCCAGCAGCTTAGCGGAACTAGGTGTTGAGCAGTTCTTC. The chain has TRBV11-3 and TRBJ2-1; tentatively, D is TRBD2 (5 bases). CDR1 is SGHNT and CDR2 is YENEEA in the germline V gene. V shed 1 base and J shed 9 bases, with 13 bases lying between them. The CDR3 sequence is 14 residues long.

The CDR3 loop is CASTHPGTGSTEAFF. The CDR3 bases are TGTGCCAGCACCCACCCCGGGACAGGGAGCACTGAAGCTTTCTTT. The chain combines TRBV2 with TRBJ1-1; TRBD1 aligns across 9 bases. CDR1 SNHLY and CDR2 FYNNEI come from the germline V gene. J gave up 4 bases and V 7 bases, and 10 bases lay outside the gene matches. The CDR3 runs 15 residues.

The chain joins TRBV9 to TRBJ1-1; TRBD1 is a possible D gene (5 bases). V was cut by 0 bases and J by 1 base, with 10 bases left in between. CDR1 is SGDLS, CDR2 YYNGEE, per germline. The CDR3 sequence is 15 residues long. CDR3 in amino acids: CASSVDVGGNTEAFF. For the CDR3, the DNA is TGTGCCAGCAGCGTAGATGTGGGGGGGAACACTGAAGCTTTCTTT.

The J gene is TRBJ2-3, the V gene TRBV4-2, with TRBD2 matching over 8 bases. V gave up 4 bases and J gave up 3 bases; unmatched junction bases: 3. There are 14 residues in the CDR3. From germline, CDR1 is LGHNA and CDR2 YNFKEQ. CDR3 sequence reads: CASSPLAGTDTQYF. DNA of the CDR3: TGTGCCAGCAGCCCGTTAGCGGGGACAGATACGCAGTATTTT.

The V gene is TRBV19, the J gene TRBJ2-3, with 7 bases matching TRBD1. The CDR3 extends over 15 amino acids. Germline-derived CDR1 and CDR2 are LNHDA and SQIVND (reference sequence). V was pared by 7 bases and J by 2 bases, with 9 bases of the junction left unmatched. The CDR3: CASKARDSVTDTQYF. As DNA, the CDR3 is TGTGCCAGTAAAGCCCGGGACAGCGTCACAGATACGCAGTATTTT.

The gene calls are TRBV9 and TRBJ2-1; D is possibly TRBD2 (6 bases). Germline lookup yields CDR1 SGDLS and CDR2 YYNGEE. CDR3 length: 15 residues. V dropped 0 bases and J dropped 7 bases, with 14 bases sitting between them. Here the CDR3 reads CASSVDAGLGNEQFF. The CDR3 DNA follows: TGTGCCAGCAGCGTAGATGCGGGGCTCGGTAATGAGCAGTTCTTC.